The TCR beta chain described here comes from a study of T-cell memory formation after mild COVID-19. Study outcomes and limitations: CD4/CD8 balance characterized clones contracting day 15 to 85, and CD4+ skew characterized later expanders. The appearance of some responding clones in pre-infection memory suggested that cross-reactive memory joined. Contracting clones localized mainly to CM and EM when CD4+ and mainly to EMRA when CD8+.

Concerning this clonotype itself: Its cognate antigen is unknown.

After 5'RACE with constant-segment primers, TCR alpha and TCR beta cDNA libraries carrying sample barcodes and UMIs were obtained. Via MiXCR, TCRdb re-called the 5' RACE reads, giving one row per CDR3 protein. Here the sample spans about 440,000 distinct CDR3 sequences, 20% being singletons. The ends lost 5 bases at V and 2 bases at J; junction bases unmatched: 5. CDR3 length: 16 residues. The TCR originated in an adult woman who had mild COVID-19 (a few samples of this study predate the infection). Cell type and time point are not known. The specimen sequenced was PBMCs or a T cell subset sorted from them (not recorded which). This rearrangement joins TRBV12-3 or TRBV12-4 to TRBJ2-3, with 12 nucleotides matching TRBD2. The CDR3, as DNA: TGTGCCAGCAGTCCTAGCGGGAGGGTGGACACAGATACGCAGTATTTT. Translated, it gives CASSPSGRVDTDTQYF.